These 8 T cell receptor beta chains came from one sample sequenced in a study of CD8+CD57+ T cells in acquired aplastic anemia. The use of genomic DNA as template underpinned the TCR beta VDJ and CDR3 profiling. TCRdb recomputed calls from the reads with MiXCR, one row per CDR3 protein. The sample consists of about 170,000 distinct CDR3 sequences, 50% to 75% of them appearing once. Sequenced: sorted CD4+, CD8+, or CD8+CD57+ T cells (not recorded which) from PBMCs. Source of these receptors: a human donor in good health.

There are a few counts of this clonotype. The CDR3 nucleotides are TGTGCCATCAGTGCGATCCTAGCGGGGGGCCCAGAGACCCAGTACTTC. This encodes CAISAILAGGPETQYF. The chain links TRBV10-3 to TRBJ2-5; 11 positions match TRBD2. This CDR3 is 16 amino acids long. CDR1 and CDR2 (germline): ENHRY, SYGVKD. The ends lost 4 bases at V and 4 bases at J; junction bases unmatched: 8.

The rearrangement links TRBV19 to TRBJ1-5, with 8 bases aligning to TRBD1. CDR3 size: 14 residues. Per the germline V gene, CDR1 is LNHDA and CDR2 is SQIVND (reference sequence). J gave up 9 bases and V 5 bases, and 9 bases lay outside the gene matches. Written as DNA, the CDR3 is TGTGCCAGTAGTCAGGACAGGGAGAGGATGCCCCAGCATTTT. This codes for CASSQDRERMPQHF.

The count of this clonotype is one. The J gene is TRBJ1-2, the V gene TRBV10-3, with no clear D. The CDR3 is 12 amino acids. CDR1 and CDR2 (germline): ENHRY, SYGVKD. V lost 4 bases and J 4 bases, leaving 7 bases between the germline ends. The CDR3 loop reads CAISVAAYGYTF. The DNA of the CDR3 is TGTGCCATCAGTGTGGCTGCCTATGGCTACACCTTC.

This clonotype was seen a single time. J is TRBJ2-3 and V is TRBV10-2; 11 positions agree with TRBD2. This CDR3 spans 18 amino acids. V trimming: 1 base; J trimming: 0 bases; junction bases outside the gene matches: 6. Germline V lookup: CDR1 WSHSY, CDR2 SAAADI. DNA of the CDR3: TGCGCCAGCAGTGAGTTTCCTCTAGCGGGGGGAAGCACAGATACGCAGTATTTT. Its translation is CASSEFPLAGGSTDTQYF.

This clonotype occurred once. The genes are TRBV20-1 and TRBJ2-7; D is possibly TRBD1 (6 bases). The V end was cut by 3 bases, the J end by 4 bases, with 10 bases between. The germline V gene encodes CDR1 DFQATT and CDR2 SNEGSKA (reference sequence). CDR3 size: 12 residues. CDR3 loop: CSASETGYEQYF. DNA of the CDR3: TGCAGTGCTAGTGAGACAGGTTACGAGCAGTACTTC.

About this clonotype: The junction differs from germline at one of its ends, possibly a read error. The rearrangement joins TRBV6-5 to TRBJ2-1; 9 bases align to TRBD2. The CDR3 has 16 amino acids. Germline V lookup: CDR1 MNHEY, CDR2 SVGAGI. The CDR3 sequence is CASSTLGTSMVNEQFF. CDR3 in DNA: TGTGCCAGCAGTACCCTCGGGACTAGCATGGTGAATGAGCAATTCTTC.

This clonotype was observed a handful of times. V usage is TRBV11-2 and J usage is TRBJ1-6; no definite D call. The ends were cut back, 4 bases at V and 7 bases at J, with 11 bases in the middle. The CDR3 runs to 14 residues. Germline V lookup: CDR1 SGHAT, CDR2 FQNNGV. CDR3 protein: CASSSLLTNSPLHF. The CDR3 DNA follows: TGTGCCAGCAGCTCCCTTTTGACGAATTCACCCCTCCACTTT.

At least ten counts were recorded for this clonotype. The gene calls are TRBV19 and TRBJ2-2, with D uncertain. With 7 bases removed from V and 5 bases from J, the gap between germline ends came to 5 bases. There are 11 residues in the CDR3. The V gene's germline CDR1 is LNHDA and CDR2 SQIVND (reference sequence). In DNA, the CDR3 is TGTGCCAGTACTGTGACCGGGGAGCTGTTTTTT. Protein sequence: CASTVTGELFF.